This record concerns one T cell receptor (beta chain) sequence. The antigen is not known. This sample stems from a study of cytomegalovirus exposure and HLA in healthy donors. General study points: Among the CMV-associated chains, three were confirmed in vitro as specific for CMV antigens.

Primers for the PCR totalled 60 Vbeta and 13 Jbeta. Clones were read by immunoSEQ multiplex PCR, and TCRdb kept only the in-frame ones, dropping some. The sample consists of 81,000 or so clones, around 80% of them appearing once. Germline values: CDR1 PRHDT, CDR2 FYEKMQ (reference sequence). J was trimmed by 1 base and V by 5 bases; bases with no gene match: 5. CDR3 length: 15 amino acids. This sequence joins TRBV13 and TRBJ2-3; 8 bases are a match to TRBD1. The sequencing input was PBMCs. The sequence came from a man in his fifties in good health and CMV-seropositive. CDR3 sequence reads: CASSPDRAGTDTQYF. CDR3 in DNA: TGTGCCAGCAGCCCGGACAGGGCTGGCACAGATACGCAGTATTTT.